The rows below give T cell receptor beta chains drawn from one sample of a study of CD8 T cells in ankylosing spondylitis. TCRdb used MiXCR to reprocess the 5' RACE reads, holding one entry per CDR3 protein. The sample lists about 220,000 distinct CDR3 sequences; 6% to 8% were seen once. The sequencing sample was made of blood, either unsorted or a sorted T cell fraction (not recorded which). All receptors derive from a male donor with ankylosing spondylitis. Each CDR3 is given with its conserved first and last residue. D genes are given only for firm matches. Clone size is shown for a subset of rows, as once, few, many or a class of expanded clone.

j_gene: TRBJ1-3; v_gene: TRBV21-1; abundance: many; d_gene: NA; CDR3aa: CASPLGAFGNTIYF; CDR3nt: TGTGCCAGCCCGCTGGGGGCGTTTGGGAACACCATATATTTT
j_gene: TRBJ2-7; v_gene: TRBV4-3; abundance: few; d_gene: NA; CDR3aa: CASSPGANSGEQYF; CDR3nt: TGCGCCAGCAGCCCAGGAGCCAACTCGGGGGAGCAGTACTTC
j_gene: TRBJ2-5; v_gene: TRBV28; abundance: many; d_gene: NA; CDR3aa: CASRGDMETQYF; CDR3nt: TGTGCCAGCAGGGGGGACATGGAGACCCAGTACTTC
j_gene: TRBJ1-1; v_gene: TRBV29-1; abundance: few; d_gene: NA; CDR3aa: CSVNLGGYTEAFF; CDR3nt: TGCAGCGTGAACCTAGGGGGGTACACTGAAGCTTTCTTT
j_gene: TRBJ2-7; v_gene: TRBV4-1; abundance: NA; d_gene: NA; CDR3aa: CASSQETQVSLSGYEQYF; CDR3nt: TGCGCCAGCAGCCAAGAAACCCAGGTATCTCTTTCCGGTTACGAGCAGTACTTC
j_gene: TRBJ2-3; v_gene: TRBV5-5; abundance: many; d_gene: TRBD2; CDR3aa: CASSSSLTSGWADTQYF; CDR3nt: TGTGCCAGCAGCTCGTCGTTGACTAGCGGGTGGGCAGATACGCAGTATTTT
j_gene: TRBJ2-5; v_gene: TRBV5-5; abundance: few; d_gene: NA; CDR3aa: CASSLEGTWRDEETQYF; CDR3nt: TGTGCCAGCAGCTTGGAAGGTACGTGGAGGGATGAAGAGACCCAGTACTTC
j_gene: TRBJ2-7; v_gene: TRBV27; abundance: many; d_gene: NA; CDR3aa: CASGLGGGVDYEQYF; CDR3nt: TGTGCCAGCGGTCTCGGCGGCGGGGTGGACTACGAGCAGTACTTC
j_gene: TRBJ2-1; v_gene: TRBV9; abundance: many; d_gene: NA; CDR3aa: CASSVVRNEQFF; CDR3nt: TGTGCCAGCAGCGTAGTTCGAAATGAGCAGTTCTTC
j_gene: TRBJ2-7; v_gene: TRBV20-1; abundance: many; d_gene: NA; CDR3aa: CSARDLEGGLSYEQYF; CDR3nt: TGCAGTGCTAGAGATCTGGAAGGGGGGTTGTCCTACGAGCAGTACTTC
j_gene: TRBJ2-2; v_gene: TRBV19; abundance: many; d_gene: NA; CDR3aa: CASSIGNMVTGELFF; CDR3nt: TGTGCCAGTAGTATCGGCAATATGGTCACCGGGGAGCTGTTTTTT
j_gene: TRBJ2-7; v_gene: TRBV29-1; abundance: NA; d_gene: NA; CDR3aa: CSVMTRLYEQYF; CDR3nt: TGCAGCGTTATGACACGGCTCTACGAGCAGTACTTC
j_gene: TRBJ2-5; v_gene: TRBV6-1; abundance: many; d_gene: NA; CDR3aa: CASNQETQYF; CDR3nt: TGTGCCAGCAACCAAGAGACCCAGTACTTC
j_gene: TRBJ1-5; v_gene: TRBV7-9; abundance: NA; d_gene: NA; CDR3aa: CASSLGGARWPQHF; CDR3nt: TGTGCCAGCAGCTTAGGTGGGGCTAGATGGCCCCAGCATTTT
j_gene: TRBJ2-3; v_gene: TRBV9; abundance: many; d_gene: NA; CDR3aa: CASSVVAGETDTQYF; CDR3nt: TGTGCCAGCAGCGTAGTGGCAGGGGAAACAGATACGCAGTATTTT
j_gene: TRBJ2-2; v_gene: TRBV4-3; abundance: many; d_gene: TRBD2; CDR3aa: CASSQAGTGGPGGELFF; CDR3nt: TGCGCCAGCAGCCAAGCCGGAACGGGAGGGCCTGGCGGGGAGCTGTTTTTT
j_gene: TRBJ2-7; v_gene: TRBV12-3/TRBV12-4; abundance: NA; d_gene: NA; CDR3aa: CASSFGPGGHEQYF; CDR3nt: TGTGCCAGCAGTTTCGGTCCGGGGGGCCACGAGCAGTACTTC
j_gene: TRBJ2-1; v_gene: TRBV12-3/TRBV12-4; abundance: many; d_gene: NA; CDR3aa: CASSLDASVYNEQFF; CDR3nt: TGTGCCAGCAGTTTAGACGCTAGCGTATACAATGAGCAGTTCTTC
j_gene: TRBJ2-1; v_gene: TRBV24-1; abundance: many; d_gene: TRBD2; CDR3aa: CATRTRNEQFF; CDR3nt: TGTGCCACTCGGACTAGGAATGAGCAGTTCTTC
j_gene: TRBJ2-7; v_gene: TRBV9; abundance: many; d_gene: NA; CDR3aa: CASSVGDTYEQYF; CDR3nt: TGTGCCAGCAGCGTAGGGGACACCTACGAGCAGTACTTC
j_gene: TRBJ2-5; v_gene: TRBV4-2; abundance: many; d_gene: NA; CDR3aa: CASSHGGSKTQYF; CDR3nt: TGTGCCAGCAGCCACGGGGGATCGAAGACCCAGTACTTC
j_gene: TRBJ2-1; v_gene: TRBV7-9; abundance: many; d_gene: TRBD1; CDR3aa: CASRGVGQGHNEQFF; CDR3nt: TGTGCCAGCAGGGGAGTCGGACAGGGTCATAATGAGCAGTTCTTC
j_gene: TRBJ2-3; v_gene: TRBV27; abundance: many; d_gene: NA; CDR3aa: CASSPGKGPASTDTQYF; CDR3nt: TGTGCCAGCAGCCCCGGAAAGGGGCCGGCAAGCACAGATACGCAGTATTTT
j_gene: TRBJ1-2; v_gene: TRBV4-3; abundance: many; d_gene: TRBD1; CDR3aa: CASSQDRGRRGRDGYGYTF; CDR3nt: TGCGCCAGCAGCCAAGATAGGGGGCGCAGGGGAAGGGACGGCTATGGCTACACCTTC
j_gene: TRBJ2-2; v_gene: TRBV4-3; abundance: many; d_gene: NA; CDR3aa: CASSQERGANTGELFF; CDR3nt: TGCGCCAGCAGCCAAGAAAGGGGCGCGAACACCGGGGAGCTGTTTTTT
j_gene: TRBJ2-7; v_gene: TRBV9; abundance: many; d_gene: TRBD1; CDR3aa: CASSAGDSSYEQYF; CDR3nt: TGTGCCAGCAGCGCCGGGGACAGCTCCTACGAGCAGTACTTC
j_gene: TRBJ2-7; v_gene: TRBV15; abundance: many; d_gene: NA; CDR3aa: CATAVTGAGYEQYF; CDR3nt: TGTGCCACCGCGGTTACAGGGGCGGGGTACGAGCAGTACTTC
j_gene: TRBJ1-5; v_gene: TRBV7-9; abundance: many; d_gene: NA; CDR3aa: CASSQADRLRSNQPQHF; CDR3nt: TGTGCCAGCAGCCAGGCGGACCGACTCCGAAGCAATCAGCCCCAGCATTTT
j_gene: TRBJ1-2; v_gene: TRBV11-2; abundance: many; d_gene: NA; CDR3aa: CASSFGTVYGYTF; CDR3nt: TGTGCCAGCAGCTTCGGAACAGTCTATGGCTACACCTTC
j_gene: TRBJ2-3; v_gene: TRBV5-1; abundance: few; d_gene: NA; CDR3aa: CASSPWEATLRMSASTDTQYF; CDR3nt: TGCGCCAGCAGCCCATGGGAGGCTACCCTTAGAATGAGTGCTAGCACAGATACGCAGTATTTT
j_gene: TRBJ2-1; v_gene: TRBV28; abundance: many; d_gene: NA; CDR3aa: CASSFRYEQFF; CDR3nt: TGTGCCAGCAGTTTCCGATATGAGCAGTTCTTC
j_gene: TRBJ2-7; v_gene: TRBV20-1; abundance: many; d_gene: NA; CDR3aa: CSARGGYRYYEQYF; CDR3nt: TGCAGTGCTAGAGGAGGGTATCGATACTACGAGCAGTACTTC
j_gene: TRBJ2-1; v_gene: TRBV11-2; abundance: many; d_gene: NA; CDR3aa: CASTPGNPRPSSYNEQFF; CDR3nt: TGTGCCAGCACTCCAGGGAACCCTAGGCCGAGCTCCTACAATGAGCAGTTCTTC
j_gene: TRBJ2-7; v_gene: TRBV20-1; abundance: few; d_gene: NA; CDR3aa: CSARDPSAAAYEQYF; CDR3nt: TGCAGTGCTAGGGACCCTAGCGCGGCGGCCTACGAGCAGTACTTC
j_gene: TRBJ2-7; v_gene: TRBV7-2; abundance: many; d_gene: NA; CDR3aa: CASRGLEQSYEQYF; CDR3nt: TGTGCCAGCAGGGGTCTAGAACAGTCCTACGAGCAGTACTTC
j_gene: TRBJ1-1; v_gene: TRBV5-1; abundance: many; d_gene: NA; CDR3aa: CASSLLGEDTEAFF; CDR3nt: TGCGCCAGCAGCTTGTTGGGCGAAGACACTGAAGCTTTCTTT
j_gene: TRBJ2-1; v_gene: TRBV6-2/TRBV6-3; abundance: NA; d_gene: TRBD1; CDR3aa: CASTDRGILDEQFF; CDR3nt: TGTGCCAGCACGGACAGGGGGATTTTAGATGAGCAGTTCTTC
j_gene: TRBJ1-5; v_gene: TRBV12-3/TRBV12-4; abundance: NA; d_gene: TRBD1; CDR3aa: CASSHRLGQGGNQPQHF; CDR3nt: TGTGCCAGCAGTCACCGATTAGGACAGGGGGGCAATCAGCCCCAGCATTTT
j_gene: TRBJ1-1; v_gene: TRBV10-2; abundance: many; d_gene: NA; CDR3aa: CASRQGPTEAFF; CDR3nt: TGCGCCAGCAGGCAGGGGCCCACCGAAGCTTTCTTT
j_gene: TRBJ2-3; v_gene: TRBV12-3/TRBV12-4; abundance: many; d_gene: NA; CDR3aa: CASSFRLNTDTQYF; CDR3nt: TGTGCCAGCAGTTTCCGGCTAAATACAGATACGCAGTATTTT
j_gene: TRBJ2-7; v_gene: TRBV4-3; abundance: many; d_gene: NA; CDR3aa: CASSQDGPGTYDEQYF; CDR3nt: TGCGCCAGCAGCCAAGATGGGCCAGGGACCTACGACGAGCAGTACTTC
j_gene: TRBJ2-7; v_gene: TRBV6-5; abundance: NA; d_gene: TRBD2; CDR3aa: CASSYSGNFGYEQYF; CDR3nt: TGTGCCAGCAGTTACAGCGGGAATTTTGGTTACGAGCAGTACTTC
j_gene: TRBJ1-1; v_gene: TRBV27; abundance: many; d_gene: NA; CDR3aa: CASSNLPGELNTEAFF; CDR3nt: TGTGCCAGCAGTAACCTCCCAGGGGAACTGAACACTGAAGCTTTCTTT
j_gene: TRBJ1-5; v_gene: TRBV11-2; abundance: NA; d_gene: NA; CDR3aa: CASSLEFQAGGDQPQHF; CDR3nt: TGTGCCAGCAGCTTAGAATTCCAGGCCGGAGGAGATCAGCCCCAGCATTTT
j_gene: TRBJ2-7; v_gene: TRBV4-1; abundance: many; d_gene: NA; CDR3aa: CASSQDRKINEQYF; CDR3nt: TGCGCCAGCAGCCAAGATAGGAAAATCAACGAGCAGTACTTC
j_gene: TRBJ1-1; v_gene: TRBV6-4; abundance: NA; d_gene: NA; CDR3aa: CASSGSTGNTEAFF; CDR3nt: TGTGCCAGCAGTGGCTCGACAGGAAACACTGAAGCTTTCTTT
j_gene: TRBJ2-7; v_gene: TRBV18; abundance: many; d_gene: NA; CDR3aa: CASSPGSEQYF; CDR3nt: TGTGCCAGCTCACCAGGGAGCGAGCAGTACTTC
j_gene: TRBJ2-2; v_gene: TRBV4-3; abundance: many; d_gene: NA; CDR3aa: CASSQEITDLRPNTGELFF; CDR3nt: TGCGCCAGCAGCCAAGAAATCACGGACCTCCGGCCGAACACCGGGGAGCTGTTTTTT
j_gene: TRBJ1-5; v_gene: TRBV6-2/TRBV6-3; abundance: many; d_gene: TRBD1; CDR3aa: CASRPTGTGNQPQHF; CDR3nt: TGTGCCAGCAGGCCCACCGGGACAGGGAACCAGCCCCAGCATTTT